This T cell receptor (beta chain) originates from a study of cytomegalovirus exposure and HLA in healthy donors (dated by TCRdb to about 2017). The study in broad terms: According to an earlier analysis of 550 to 700 of the donors, about 170 million T cells yielded 117 million unique TCR beta sequences and 276 Gb of sequence data. On average, 235,054 unique TCR beta nucleotide sequences were sequenced per donor among 398 genotyped donors of the cohort, with roughly 18% of those sequences being non-productive. An earlier analysis of 500 to 750 of the donors applied high-throughput TCR beta sequencing to assess whether each TCR beta V gene segment acted as functional or pseudogenic. In a later analysis, previously published TCR beta repertoires from 500 to 750 donors were re-analyzed and high-resolution HLA genotyping was added so that TCR occurrence patterns could be studied. Rather than using new phenotypic data, the later analysis identified candidate immune exposures from TCR beta sequences and from how often those sequences occurred across donors. Donor age, sex, ethnicity and CMV serostatus were compiled alongside the repertoire data. Genome-wide SNP genotypes for about 65% of the roughly 670 donors were used in a later genetic analysis, which treated that subset as a discovery cohort. Among the roughly 400 genotyped donors, 75% to 90% belonged to the genetic ancestry cluster associated with self-reported Caucasian donors. Typing coverage varied by locus: 629-630 donors for A, B, C, DRB1 and DQB1; approximately 500 for DQA1; about 590 for DPA1; fewer than 480 for DPB1. About five DR-DQ haplotypes were handled as single units for association and clustering because linkage in the cohort was strong. The study combined high-throughput TCR immunosequencing, statistical association of individual TCRs with disease status, and machine learning to predict cytomegalovirus infection status. The T cell repertoires of several hundred subjects were profiled by immunosequencing and related to cytomegalovirus serostatus. An early release covering 500 to 750 HLA-typed donors comprised 250 to 350 gigabases of sequencing data and tens of millions of unique TCR sequences. Along with the approximately 650-subject first cohort, a separate validation cohort of around 110 different subjects was used. The study aimed to test whether cataloging public T cell receptors could reveal signatures of past pathogen exposure. Class I and class II HLA loci were covered by the typing at four-digit resolution. Every discovery cohort repertoire had been produced on one sequencing platform.

General findings and caveats noted by the study authors: Strong co-occurrence of HLA alleles, especially DR and DQ, made assigning TCR associations to individual alleles difficult. Linkage disequilibrium might explain the correlated functional status among segregating V segments, but an unknown experimental factor could not be excluded. An earlier analysis of around 500 of the donors showed that most TCR beta V segments appeared in productive rearrangements either about 90% or about 30% of the time, which broadly matched IMGT annotations. The classifier was reported to diagnose cytomegalovirus status with high specificity and sensitivity in both the original cohort and the validation cohort. According to the authors, the approach could potentially be generalized to other disease states and immunological phenotypes. In a later genetic analysis, a missense DCLRE1C variant was associated with V-gene and J-gene trimming of TCR beta chains, and the association was replicated in an independent cohort. Across donors, most TCR sequences were observed very rarely, whereas some public TCRs were present in many individuals. Specific HLA alleles were associated with about 17,000 TCR beta sequences at a false discovery rate of 0.05 in a later analysis. According to a later analysis, parvovirus B19, influenza, CMV and Epstein-Barr virus appeared linked to several top co-occurrence clusters. In a later analysis, HLA-associated TCR beta chains were found to be more clonally expanded and to have lower generation probabilities than equally common non-associated chains. Sequencing depth was assumed to be roughly uniform across donors in the presence/absence analyses, though that assumption may not hold. HLA typing was unavailable for some donors at each locus, so association tests used only the typed subset. The 87-base-pair reads could not distinguish some IMGT-functional V segments, including TRBV6-2 and TRBV6-3, so those segments were excluded. In a later analysis, the rate of TCR association differed among HLA loci, with DRB1 alleles having the most associated TCRs and HLA-C alleles having the fewest. The earlier analysis of fewer than 750 of the donors excluded over 15 rarely observed V segments, including chromosome 9 orphons, because counts were too low. A cluster of highly shared sequence variants was judged likely to be a technical artifact of the sequencing pipeline. A further reported finding was that TCR beta sequences accurately predicted the HLA-A and HLA-B alleles for most subjects in the first cohort. Most CMV-associated TCR beta chains appeared to be HLA-restricted in a later analysis, and the HLA associations seemed to be driven largely by CMV exposure. A total of roughly 160 TCR beta chains were listed by the study as associated with cytomegalovirus. According to a later genetic analysis, donors in an Asian-associated ancestry cluster had fewer N-insertions in productive TCRs than the roughly 660-donor mean. This cohort had only TCR beta chains sequenced, and the lack of alpha or paired-chain data limited which features could be detected. The only immune exposure information available for the cohort was CMV serostatus. Three of the identified cytomegalovirus-associated TCR beta chains were confirmed in vitro to be specific for cytomegalovirus antigens.

The method was the immunoSEQ multiplex PCR assay. The multiplex PCR relied on a mix of 60 forward primers for TCR Vbeta segments and 13 reverse primers for TCR Jbeta segments. Amplification of the CDR3 region of rearranged TCR beta genes was performed with a multiplex PCR assay on genomic DNA. On the Illumina HiSeq System, the amplified TCR beta libraries were sequenced as 87-base-pair reads. The published analysis was carried out like this. A later analysis tallied 75 million to 85 million unique TCR beta chains across the 600 to 700 repertoires, and some 10 million of those chains were shared by two or more donors. To remove PCR and sequencing errors, raw reads were error-corrected and collapsed into unique sequences using a nearest-neighbor algorithm that merged closely related sequences. Alignment of CDR3 sequences to IMGT reference sequences was used to assign V, D and J gene segments. For a sequence to be retained, a match of at least six nucleotides to both a V gene segment and a J gene segment was required. A rearrangement was called productive if the CDR3 had no stop codons and remained in frame with V and J, and every other rearrangement was called non-productive. Following IMGT convention, CDR3 was defined as the stretch from the second conserved V-encoded cysteine up to the conserved J-encoded phenylalanine. The earlier analysis of a few hundred of the donors excluded sequences that lacked an unambiguous match to a single V gene segment. An earlier analysis of several hundred of the donors classified V segments as functional when productive rearrangements were above 56.7% and as segregating when the standard deviation between donors was above 5%. To diagnose cytomegalovirus status from the catalog of TCR beta chain sequences, a statistical classification framework was built. In a later analysis, TCR nucleotide sequences were compared against IMGT/GENE-DB human TR gene sequences so that V and J genes could be assigned. In a later analysis, CDR3 sequences and most-parsimonious VDJ recombination scenarios were assigned using the TCRdist pipeline. In a later analysis, each TCR beta chain was defined by its CDR3 amino acid sequence together with its V-gene family, and reads without a unique V-gene family were excluded. As a way to deal with suspected cross-contamination and a sequencing artifact, a later analysis dropped roughly 600 nucleotide sequences that were highly shared and had low generation probability. A later analysis calculated a clonal expansion index for each public chain from normalized within-repertoire ranks of inferred template counts. A later analysis computed generation probabilities with a VDJ recombination model fitted to out-of-frame rearrangements, and checked the results against IGoR. In a later analysis, TCR-TCR, TCR-HLA and TCR-CMV co-occurrence was scored with hypergeometric tests, and a repertoire-size bias correction was applied to TCR pairs. In a later analysis, false discovery rates were estimated by permuting HLA or CMV assignments 20 times. In a later analysis, co-occurring TCRs were grouped using DBSCAN, and TCRdist sequence similarity was added for clustering within HLA-allele-positive subsets. Repertoires with fewer than 30,000 or more than 120,000 public chains, plus five repertoires with anomalous nucleotide sharing, were excluded from co-occurrence clustering. TCRdb carries this immuneACCESS record with in-frame sequences only. Its versions omit some clonotypes, under half of them owing to an unresolved V gene in the studies checked, with the rest unexplained. That table gives V, J and clone size, and the DNA gave D and trimming. Across this sample there are tens of thousands of clones, with approximately 68% seen only once. The ten top clones hold around 5.6% of the sample.

Remarks on this clone: The antigen it binds to is not known. Per-base qualities were not stored, and no clone one base away is much larger.

The cohort comprised some 680 healthy bone marrow donors. Cohort members were all nominally healthy when sampled, although unrecorded immune exposures were likely present. The donor tested CMV seropositive, placing the donor among the approximately 290 seropositive members of the cohort. A peripheral blood sample was collected from each donor, and TCR beta sequencing was performed on peripheral blood mononuclear cells. The Qiagen DNeasy Blood Extraction Kit was used to extract genomic DNA from the blood cell samples. In the germline V gene, CDR1 corresponds to SNHLY and CDR2 to FYNNEI. The CDR3, from cysteine to phenylalanine, totals 14 residues. Only the CDR3 region is kept as DNA, spanning 42 bases read in frame from base 1. The junction shows trimming of 6 bases on V and 0 bases on J, plus 9 bases between the germline ends.

Recombination linked TRBV2 to TRBJ1-3; the D gene is perhaps TRBD1, from 6 matching bases. This TCR was recovered from a boy between 10 and 17 years old in good health and CMV-seropositive. Sequenced input: PBMCs. The base sequence is TGTGCCAGCAGCGGACAGCTCTCTGGAAACACCATATATTTT. Translated, it reads CASSGQLSGNTIYF.